The text below deals with one T cell receptor (beta chain). The target antigen is unknown. Sorting of CD4+ naive, central memory, regulatory and stem cell-like memory cells was performed via CD45RO/CCR7/CD25/CD127/CD95/CD27. Germline V gives CDR1 MNHNY, CDR2 SVGAGI (reference sequence). Germline trimming cut 4 bases from V and 5 bases from J; bases unmatched to any gene: 13. CDR3 size: 16 residues. The source of the sample is a study of beta chain features in type 1 diabetes. General study points: In every one of the four CD4+ subsets, TCRB CDR3s were moderately but significantly shorter in Type 1 diabetes patients. For patients and controls alike, PCR might favor shorter templates to the same degree.

The sequenced template was cDNA made from the entire isolated RNA. Clones were read by immunoSEQ multiplex PCR, and TCRdb kept only the in-frame ones, dropping some. The sample consists of fewer than 150,000 clones, about 7.1% of them appearing once. The sequence came from a woman between 25 and 40 years old in good health. Sequenced input: central memory CD4+ T cells from blood. V and J are TRBV6-6 and TRBJ2-5; 7 nucleotides line up with TRBD2. CDR3 coding DNA: TGTGCCAGCAGTTCCTCGCGCCAGGTGGGAGGGGAGACCCAGTACTTC. Its protein product is CASSSSRQVGGETQYF.